Reported below is one T cell receptor beta chain. As yet, its antigen is unknown. The data were obtained in a study of blood T cells in healthy people across ages. A sample-barcoded 5' primer and a J-beta primer mix were used in a second PCR of about 7 to 12 cycles. Each CDR3 protein is one row after TCRdb ran MiXCR on the 5' RACE reads. The sample gives approximately 580,000 distinct CDR3 sequences, 24% of which show up once; just over 8.5% is in the top ten. The CDR3 loop spans 15 amino acids. Germline-derived CDR1 and CDR2 are LNHDA and SQIVND (reference sequence). J gave up 7 bases and V 6 bases, and 10 bases lay outside the gene matches. Study conclusions and caveats: Aged donors had fewer naive CD4+ cells and lower diversity than long-lived donors.

These data were also filed under a second study, of T cells of mothers and their children.

The receptor's source is a boy aged 5-17 years in good health. The chain joins TRBV19 to TRBJ2-5; 11 nucleotides agree with TRBD1. The sample taken for sequencing was blood. CDR3 sequence: CASRTGTGGFSTQYF. The CDR3, as DNA: TGTGCCAGTAGAACCGGGACAGGGGGGTTTTCGACCCAGTACTTC.